Presented here are 29 T cell receptor beta chains from one specimen sequenced in a study of T cell repertoires in cytomegalovirus infection. Their recognized antigens are unknown. From the reads, TCRdb called clonotypes with MiXCR, one entry per CDR3 protein. The sample lists some 560,000 distinct CDR3 sequences, around 40% seen once, with about half in the top ten. The source material was cultured PBMCs, sampled from culture after CMV antigen stimulation. Every receptor here comes from a human donor in good health (CMV status not recorded). Some clones in this sample may be carry-over from other donors' samples.

This clonotype was seen a handful of times. This sequence joins TRBV2 and TRBJ1-4; TRBD1 agrees at 7 bases. V was clipped by 5 bases and J by 16 bases; unmatched bases: 16. The CDR3 covers 14 residues. Germline V gene lookup returns CDR1 SNHLY and CDR2 FYNNEI. CDR3 DNA: TGTGCCAGCAGTACAGGGGCAACAATCTCCAGTCCGTTTTTT. This gives the protein CASSTGATISSPFF.

There are a few counts of this clonotype. This chain connects TRBV2 to TRBJ2-3, with no clear D. Germline loops: CDR1 SNHLY, CDR2 FYNNEI. This CDR3 is 14 amino acids long. V was clipped by 3 bases and J by 0 bases, with 7 bases between them. For the CDR3, the DNA is TGTGCCAGCAGTGAGAGCGCAAGCACAGATACGCAGTATTTT. Protein: CASSESASTDTQYF.

The V and J genes are TRBV4-1 and TRBJ2-2; D remains ambiguous. CDR1 and CDR2 (germline): MGHRA, YSYEKL. The length of the CDR3 is 14 residues. V was trimmed by 4 bases and J by 5 bases, leaving 11 bases between them. CDR3 in amino acids: CASSRMVVTGELFF. The CDR3 DNA sequence: TGCGCCAGCAGCCGCATGGTGGTAACCGGGGAGCTGTTTTTT.

V gene TRBV5-4 combines with J gene TRBJ2-3; 12 nucleotides match TRBD2. CDR3 length equals 15 residues. Per germline, CDR1 SGHNT and CDR2 YYREEE (reference sequence). With 4 bases clipped from V and 8 bases from J, the junction kept 8 bases outside the gene matches. In DNA, the CDR3 is TGTGCCAGCAGCACCAGACTAGCGGGAGAAGGTACGCAGTATTTT. Residues: CASSTRLAGEGTQYF.

This clonotype was observed a handful of times. This rearrangement joins TRBV30 to TRBJ2-1; 8 nucleotides line up with TRBD2. Germline lookup yields CDR1 GTSNPN and CDR2 SVGIG (reference sequence). V was pared by 3 bases and J by 1 base, with 8 bases of the junction left unmatched. The CDR3 totals 16 residues. CDR3 nucleotides: TGTGCCTGGAGAGTGGGGGCGGGAGGTTCCTACAATGAGCAGTTCTTC. The encoded protein is CAWRVGAGGSYNEQFF.

The rearrangement uses TRBV7-9 and TRBJ2-1; 14 bases align to TRBD2. Trimming at V came to 4 bases and at J to 8 bases, leaving 7 bases not matched to a gene. Looked up from germline, CDR1 is SEHNR and CDR2 is FQNEAQ (reference sequence). This CDR3 comprises 16 residues. The CDR3 sequence is CASSSGTSGRGDEQFF. CDR3 DNA sequence: TGTGCCAGCAGCTCGGGGACTAGCGGGAGAGGGGATGAGCAGTTCTTC.

This sequence joins TRBV27 and TRBJ2-1, with D uncertain. The CDR3 contains 14 residues. The V gene lost 6 bases and the J gene lost 12 bases, with 21 bases spanning the gap. Germline lookup yields CDR1 MNHEY and CDR2 SMNVEV (reference sequence). In DNA form, the CDR3 reads TGTGCCAGCAGACGGAGCTCTAATGACGGTGGGCAGTTCTTC. Translation: CASRRSSNDGGQFF.

This sequence joins TRBV11-2 and TRBJ2-3; the D is unclear. Germline V gene lookup returns CDR1 SGHAT and CDR2 FQNNGV. Trimming shortened V by 5 bases and J by 0 bases, and 9 bases separated the two germline ends. The CDR3 has 14 amino acids. The CDR3 DNA follows: TGTGCCAGCAGCCCCCAGCTAAGCACAGATACGCAGTATTTT. Translation gives CASSPQLSTDTQYF.

In its sample, this clonotype was seen many times. The J gene is TRBJ2-2, the V gene TRBV18; D not certain. The V gene's germline CDR1 is KGHSH and CDR2 LQKENI. This CDR3 spans 12 amino acids. V lost 8 bases, J lost 5 bases, and 9 bases lay in between. CDR3 nucleotide sequence: TGTGCCAGCAGCCCACGAACCGGGGAGCTGTTTTTT. It encodes CASSPRTGELFF.

The rearrangement links TRBV6-1 to TRBJ2-2; D unresolved. Deletions cut 6 bases from V and 4 bases from J, with 21 bases between. The germline V gene encodes CDR1 MNHNS and CDR2 SASEGT. The CDR3 sequence is 17 residues long. CDR3 protein: CASSYGLWGSFTGELFF. The DNA for the CDR3 is TGTGCCAGCAGCTACGGGCTCTGGGGTAGTTTCACCGGGGAGCTGTTTTTT.

The chain links TRBV12-3 or TRBV12-4 to TRBJ2-2; no clear D gene. V was shortened by 8 bases and J by 6 bases, with 13 bases between the two germline ends. This CDR3 has 13 residues. The DNA of the CDR3 is TGTGCCAGCCAGTTTATGGGCCCCGGGGAGCTGTTTTTT. Amino acid sequence: CASQFMGPGELFF.

This clonotype was counted between two and nine times. This chain joins TRBV4-1 and TRBJ1-1; 7 bases map to TRBD1. V was pared by 4 bases and J by 0 bases, with 11 bases of the junction left unmatched. The CDR3 runs 17 residues. The germline CDR1 and CDR2 sequences are MGHRA and YSYEKL. CDR3 amino acids: CASSPRGEGTMNTEAFF. DNA of the CDR3: TGCGCCAGCAGCCCCAGGGGGGAAGGGACCATGAACACTGAAGCTTTCTTT.

This clonotype was picked up one time. The chain carries TRBV19 and TRBJ1-1; weak D call: TRBD1 (6 bases). The germline V and J ends were trimmed by 3 bases and 1 base, with 9 bases remaining between them. Germline V CDR1 and CDR2: LNHDA, SQIVND (reference sequence). The CDR3 sequence is 14 residues long. CDR3 nucleotide sequence: TGTGCCAGTAGTATTGACAGGAGGAACACTGAAGCTTTCTTT. Residues: CASSIDRRNTEAFF.

This chain uses TRBV29-1 with TRBJ1-1; D is ambiguous. CDR3 length: 13 amino acids. V was clipped by 3 bases and J by 7 bases, with 15 bases between them. Germline CDR1 is SQVTM and CDR2 is ANQGSEA. As DNA, the CDR3 is TGCAGCGTTGAGAGGCCCCTTGCGGGTGAAGCTTTCTTT. Translation gives CSVERPLAGEAFF.

Turning to this clonotype: The junction and the germline gene differ at one end; a read error may be behind it. V usage is TRBV27 and J usage is TRBJ1-2; possibly TRBD1 for D (6 bases). There are 14 residues in the CDR3. Per germline, CDR1 MNHEY and CDR2 SMNVEV (reference sequence). The CDR3 DNA sequence: TGTGCCAGCAGTGTGGACAGTTCCGGCTATCGCTACACCTTC. Amino acids: CASSVDSSGYRYTF.

With regard to this clonotype: A junction end diverges from the germline sequence, so it may reflect a read error. This chain uses TRBV6-2 or TRBV6-3 with TRBJ1-4; D is ambiguous. The CDR3 length is 11 residues. Per the germline V gene, CDR1 is MNHEY and CDR2 is SVGEGT. CDR3 in amino acids: CASSYGRRWIF. The CDR3 DNA follows: TGTGCCAGCAGTTACGGGAGGCGATGGATTTTT.

This rearrangement joins TRBV6-2 or TRBV6-3 to TRBJ2-1; 7 nucleotides agree with TRBD2. Per the germline V gene, CDR1 is MNHEY and CDR2 is SVGEGT. Germline trimming cut 2 bases from V and 5 bases from J; bases unmatched to any gene: 18. This CDR3 region has 19 residues. The CDR3 bases are TGTGCCAGCAGTTACGAGTTGGGGGGGAGGGTTTCGGGGAACAATGAGCAGTTCTTC. It codes for CASSYELGGRVSGNNEQFF.

This clonotype was counted between two and nine times. The genes are TRBV28 and TRBJ1-5, with a possible D match to TRBD1 (5 bases). The germline gives CDR1 MDHEN, CDR2 SYDVKM. V gave up 7 bases and J gave up 8 bases, with 21 bases separating them. This CDR3 has 15 residues. Written as DNA, the CDR3 is TGTGCCAGCACCGGACATGACTTACTAGGAGAGCCCCAGCATTTT. Translated: CASTGHDLLGEPQHF.

This clonotype was counted between two and nine times. This chain uses TRBV29-1 with TRBJ2-2; unclear D gene. The ends were cut back, 5 bases at V and 3 bases at J, with 4 bases in the middle. The CDR3 has 11 amino acids. Germline assignment: CDR1 SQVTM and CDR2 ANQGSEA. The CDR3 region has the DNA TGCAGCGTTCACGACACCGGGGAGCTGTTTTTT. Its translation: CSVHDTGELFF.

This clonotype was counted a few times. CDR3 sequence reads: CATSGQLTDTQYF. Here the CDR3 DNA reads TGTGCCACCTCGGGACAGCTCACAGATACGCAGTATTTT. The gene calls are TRBV7-2 and TRBJ2-3; 7 bases are shared with TRBD1. Germline loops: CDR1 SGHTA, CDR2 FQGNSA. CDR3 length: 13 amino acids. The V segment lost 10 bases and the J segment 2 bases; nucleotides outside the gene matches: 6. Full variable domain (missing parts from reference TRBV7-2 and TRBJ2-3): GAGVSQSPSNKVTEKGKDVELRCDPISGHTALYWYRQSLGQGLEFLIYFQGNSAPDKSGLPSDRFSAERTGGSVSTLTIQRTQQEDSAVYLCATSGQLTDTQYFGPGTRLTVL.

This clonotype was counted a few times. The chain couples TRBV10-3 to TRBJ2-1; D is possibly TRBD1 or TRBD2 (5 bases each). The CDR3 consists of 15 residues. Germline assignment: CDR1 ENHRY and CDR2 SYGVKD. With 7 bases removed from V and 2 bases from J, the gap between germline ends came to 15 bases. CDR3 DNA: TGTGCCATCACCGTGGGGGTAGGGGCCTACAATGAGCAGTTCTTC. Protein product: CAITVGVGAYNEQFF.

This rearrangement joins TRBV5-5 to TRBJ2-1, with TRBD1 matching 9 bases. Germline trimming cut 0 bases from V and 3 bases from J; bases unmatched to any gene: 4. Germline values: CDR1 SGHKS, CDR2 YYEKEE (reference sequence). CDR3 length equals 16 residues. CDR3 sequence (DNA): TGTGCCAGCAGCTTGGGACAGGGGGGACTCTACAATGAGCAGTTCTTC. Protein product: CASSLGQGGLYNEQFF.

The V gene is TRBV12-3 or TRBV12-4, the J gene TRBJ2-1; possibly TRBD2 for D (6 bases). CDR3 length equals 13 residues. V dropped 6 bases and J dropped 7 bases, with 13 bases sitting between them. Here the CDR3 reads CASSPTGRNEQFF. As DNA, the CDR3 is TGTGCCAGCAGCCCAACCGGGAGAAATGAGCAGTTCTTC.

The J gene is TRBJ1-2, the V gene TRBV6-5, with D hard to call. V lost 0 bases, J lost 8 bases, and 13 bases lay in between. Germline lookup yields CDR1 MNHEY and CDR2 SVGAGI. The CDR3 spans 14 residues. The CDR3 region has the DNA TGTGCCAGCAGTTACTCGACTAGGGTTCAGGGCTACACCTTC. Encoded protein: CASSYSTRVQGYTF.

The chain uses TRBV10-2 and TRBJ2-7; D possibly corresponds to TRBD2 (5 bases). Trimming removed 7 bases at V and 1 base at J, with 14 bases between. The CDR3 totals 14 residues. Germline assignment: CDR1 WSHSY and CDR2 SAAADI. The CDR3 DNA reads TGCGCCAGCACCCGGTTCGGGGATTCCTACGAGCAGTACTTC. Protein product: CASTRFGDSYEQYF.

This clonotype was seen a single time. Given a much more abundant clone one base away, this may be a read error. The rearrangement joins TRBV7-2 to TRBJ1-5; D gene ambiguous. In germline, CDR1 is SGHTA, CDR2 FQGNSA. This CDR3 contains 15 residues. This CDR3 is CASSLALGTRPPQQF. The DNA of the CDR3 is TGTGCCAGCAGCTTAGCGCTAGGAACGCGGCCGCCCCAGCAGTTT.

The V and J genes are TRBV28 and TRBJ2-7, with 8 bases matching TRBD2. Germline CDR1 MDHEN, CDR2 SYDVKM. The CDR3 has 15 residues. Trimming removed 6 bases from V and 3 bases from J; junction bases left unmatched: 10. The chain's CDR3 is CASSSHGLAVYEQYF. Written as DNA, the CDR3 is TGTGCCAGCAGCTCTCACGGACTAGCTGTCTACGAGCAGTACTTC.

The chain links TRBV5-1 to TRBJ2-1; unclear D gene. V lost 0 bases and J 1 base, leaving 5 bases between the germline ends. The CDR3 consists of 14 residues. Germline V gene sequence: CDR1 SGHRS, CDR2 YFSETQ. The CDR3 region has the DNA TGCGCCAGCAGCTTGGACGTATCCTACAATGAGCAGTTCTTC. It specifies CASSLDVSYNEQFF.

V gene TRBV18 combines with J gene TRBJ2-7; D gene ambiguous. Germline assignment: CDR1 KGHSH and CDR2 LQKENI. V dropped 0 bases and J dropped 2 bases, with 17 bases sitting between them. This CDR3 region has 17 residues. CDR3 residues: CASSPPPDFGVAYEQYF. The CDR3 region has the DNA TGTGCCAGCTCACCACCGCCCGATTTTGGCGTTGCCTACGAGCAGTACTTC.